This TCR beta chain appears in the sequencing data of a study of Ad26.COV2.S vaccination and SARS-CoV-2 variants. In the study overall: Intramuscular Ad26.COV2.S doses were given once or twice, 56 days apart.

Between the trimmed V and J ends, which lost 1 base and 3 bases, there was a span of 18 bases. Germline V gene lookup returns CDR1 SGHAT and CDR2 FQNNGV. CDR3 length: 17 residues. The treatment: 15 to 20 received Ad26.COV2.S at low or high dose, single or two shots; about 5 received placebo; per-sample allocation not given. Collection of samples fell on day 63 after the first vaccine or placebo injection. Sequenced by immunoSEQ multiplex PCR; TCRdb stores in-frame clones only, minus some. Here the sample spans roughly 460,000 clones, 80% to 90% being singletons. The sequence was collected from a person between 18 and 59 years old who received the Ad26.COV2.S COVID-19 vaccine or a placebo. This sample comprised peripheral blood, obtained in a trial of Ad26.COV2.S vaccine versus placebo. The chain joins TRBV11-2 to TRBJ1-2; D perhaps matches TRBD1 (6 bases). The CDR3 reads CASSLGRGGTLYYGYTF. The CDR3, as DNA: TGTGCCAGCAGCTTAGGTCGGGGAGGGACACTCTACTATGGCTACACCTTC. Looking up the rest from reference TRBV11-2 and TRBJ1-2 gives the full variable domain: EAGVAQSPRYKIIEKRQSVAFWCNPISGHATLYWYQQILGQGPKLLIQFQNNGVVDDSQLPKDRFSAERLKGVDSTLKIQPAKLEDSAVYLCASSLGRGGTLYYGYTFGSGTRLTVV.